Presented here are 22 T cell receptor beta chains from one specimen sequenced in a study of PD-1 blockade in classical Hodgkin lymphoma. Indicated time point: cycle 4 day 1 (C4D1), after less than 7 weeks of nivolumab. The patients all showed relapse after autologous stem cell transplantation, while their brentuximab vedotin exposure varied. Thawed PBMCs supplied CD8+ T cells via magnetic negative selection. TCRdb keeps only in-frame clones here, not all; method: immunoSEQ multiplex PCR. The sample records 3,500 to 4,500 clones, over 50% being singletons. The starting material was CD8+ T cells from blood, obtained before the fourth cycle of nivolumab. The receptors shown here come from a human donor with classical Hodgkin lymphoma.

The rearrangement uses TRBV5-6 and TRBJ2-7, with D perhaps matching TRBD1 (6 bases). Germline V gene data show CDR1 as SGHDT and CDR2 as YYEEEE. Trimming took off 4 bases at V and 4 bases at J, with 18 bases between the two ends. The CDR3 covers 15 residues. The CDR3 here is CASSPESAGDYEQYF. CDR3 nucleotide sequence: TGTGCCAGCAGCCCAGAATCGGCAGGGGATTACGAGCAGTACTTC.

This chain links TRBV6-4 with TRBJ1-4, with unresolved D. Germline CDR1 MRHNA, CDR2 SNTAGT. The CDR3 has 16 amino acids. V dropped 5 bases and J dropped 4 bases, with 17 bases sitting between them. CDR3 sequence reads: CASSNWARELNEKLFF. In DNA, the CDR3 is TGTGCCAGCAGTAATTGGGCGAGGGAGCTTAATGAAAAACTGTTTTTT.

The CDR3 spells CASSQDAGQYTEAFF. The CDR3 DNA sequence: TGCGCCAGCAGCCAAGACGCGGGACAATACACTGAAGCTTTCTTT. The rearrangement joins TRBV4-3 to TRBJ1-1, with a tentative D call TRBD1 (6 bases). The CDR3 loop spans 15 amino acids. The V end was cut by 0 bases, the J end by 3 bases, with 11 bases between. Per germline, CDR1 LGHNA and CDR2 YSLEER.

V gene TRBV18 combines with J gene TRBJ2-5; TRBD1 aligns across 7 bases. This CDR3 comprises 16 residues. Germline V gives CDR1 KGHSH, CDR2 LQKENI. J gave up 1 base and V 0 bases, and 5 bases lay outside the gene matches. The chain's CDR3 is CASSPPEGTAQETQYF. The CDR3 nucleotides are TGTGCCAGCTCACCACCTGAAGGGACAGCCCAAGAGACCCAGTACTTC.

The CDR3 loop is CASSVPLARKYTEAFF. The CDR3 DNA reads as TGTGCCAGCAGTGTTCCCTTGGCGAGAAAATACACTGAAGCTTTCTTT. This chain joins TRBV6-6 and TRBJ1-1; D unresolved. Trimming pared 5 bases from V and 3 bases from J, leaving 19 bases between. CDR3 length: 16 residues. The germline V gene encodes CDR1 MNHNY and CDR2 SVGAGI (reference sequence).

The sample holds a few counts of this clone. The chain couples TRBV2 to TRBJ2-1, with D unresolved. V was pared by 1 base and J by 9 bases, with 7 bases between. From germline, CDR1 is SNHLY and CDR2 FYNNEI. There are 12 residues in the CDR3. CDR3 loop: CASSEVQGEQFF. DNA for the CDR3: TGTGCCAGCAGTGAAGTACAAGGTGAGCAGTTCTTC.

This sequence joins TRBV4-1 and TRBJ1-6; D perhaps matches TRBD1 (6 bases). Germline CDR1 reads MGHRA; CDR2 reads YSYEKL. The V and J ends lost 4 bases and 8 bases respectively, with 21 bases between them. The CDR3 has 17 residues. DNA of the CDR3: TGCGCCAGCAGCCCTCGGGACACCGAGGGAGGTCATTCACCCCTCCACTTT. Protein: CASSPRDTEGGHSPLHF.

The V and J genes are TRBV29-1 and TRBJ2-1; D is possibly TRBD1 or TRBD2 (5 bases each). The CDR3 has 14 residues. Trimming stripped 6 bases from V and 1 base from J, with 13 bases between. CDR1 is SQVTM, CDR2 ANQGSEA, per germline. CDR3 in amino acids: CSVTGTQSYNEQFF. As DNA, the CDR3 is TGCAGCGTCACCGGGACCCAATCCTACAATGAGCAGTTCTTC.

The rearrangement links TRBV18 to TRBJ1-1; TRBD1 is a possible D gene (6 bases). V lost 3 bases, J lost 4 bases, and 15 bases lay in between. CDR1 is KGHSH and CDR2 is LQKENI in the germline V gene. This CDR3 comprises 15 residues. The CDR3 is CASSPMNRVGTEAFF. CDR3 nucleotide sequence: TGTGCCAGCTCACCTATGAACAGGGTCGGCACTGAAGCTTTCTTT. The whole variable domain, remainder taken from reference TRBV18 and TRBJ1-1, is NAGVMQNPRHLVRRRGQEARLRCSPMKGHSHVYWYRQLPEEGLKFMVYLQKENIIDESGMPKERFSAEFPKEGPSILRIQQVVRGDSAAYFCASSPMNRVGTEAFFGQGTRLTVV.

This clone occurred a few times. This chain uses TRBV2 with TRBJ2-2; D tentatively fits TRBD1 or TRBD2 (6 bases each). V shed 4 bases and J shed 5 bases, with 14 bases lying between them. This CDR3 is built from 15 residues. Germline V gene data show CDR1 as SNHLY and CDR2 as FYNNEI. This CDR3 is CASSVPGAGTGELFF. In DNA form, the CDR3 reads TGTGCCAGCAGTGTTCCGGGGGCTGGAACCGGGGAGCTGTTTTTT.

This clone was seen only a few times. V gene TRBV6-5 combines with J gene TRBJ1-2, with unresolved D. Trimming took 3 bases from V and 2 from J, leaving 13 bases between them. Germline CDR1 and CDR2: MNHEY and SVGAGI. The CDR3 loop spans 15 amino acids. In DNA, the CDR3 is TGTGCCAGCAGTTATAGTACTCGATCGAACTATGGCTACACCTTC. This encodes CASSYSTRSNYGYTF.

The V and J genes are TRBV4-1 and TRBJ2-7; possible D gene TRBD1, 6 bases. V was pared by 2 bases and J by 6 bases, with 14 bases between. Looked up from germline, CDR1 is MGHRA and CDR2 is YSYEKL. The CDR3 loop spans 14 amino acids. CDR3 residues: CASSQRAGVVEQYF. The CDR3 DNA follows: TGCGCCAGCAGCCAAAGGGCAGGGGTTGTCGAGCAGTACTTC.

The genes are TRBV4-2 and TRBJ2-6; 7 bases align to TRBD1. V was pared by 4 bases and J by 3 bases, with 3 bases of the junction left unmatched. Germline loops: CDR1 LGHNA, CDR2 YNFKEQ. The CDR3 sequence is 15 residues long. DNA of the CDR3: TGTGCCAGCAGCCTGGGACAGCATGGGGCCAACGTCCTGACTTTC. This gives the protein CASSLGQHGANVLTF.

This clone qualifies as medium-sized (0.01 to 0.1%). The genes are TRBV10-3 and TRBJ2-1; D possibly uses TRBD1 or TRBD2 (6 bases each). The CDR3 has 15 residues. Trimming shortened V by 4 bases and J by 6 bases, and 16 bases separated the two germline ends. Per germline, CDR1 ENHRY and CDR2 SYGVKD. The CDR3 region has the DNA TGTGCCATCAGTGTAATCTCGAAGGGGGGCAATGAGCAGTTCTTC. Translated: CAISVISKGGNEQFF.

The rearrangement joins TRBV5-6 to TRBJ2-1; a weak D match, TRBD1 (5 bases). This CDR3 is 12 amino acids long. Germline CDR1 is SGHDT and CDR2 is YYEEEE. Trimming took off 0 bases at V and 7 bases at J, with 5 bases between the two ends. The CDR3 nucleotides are TGTGCCAGCAGCTTGGCAGGGAATGAGCAGTTCTTC. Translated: CASSLAGNEQFF.

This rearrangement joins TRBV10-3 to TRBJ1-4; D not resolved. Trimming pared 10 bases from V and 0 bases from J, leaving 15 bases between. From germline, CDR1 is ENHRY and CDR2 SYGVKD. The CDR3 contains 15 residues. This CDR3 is CATGEGSATNEKLFF. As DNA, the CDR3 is TGTGCCACGGGCGAGGGCAGCGCAACTAATGAAAAACTGTTTTTT.

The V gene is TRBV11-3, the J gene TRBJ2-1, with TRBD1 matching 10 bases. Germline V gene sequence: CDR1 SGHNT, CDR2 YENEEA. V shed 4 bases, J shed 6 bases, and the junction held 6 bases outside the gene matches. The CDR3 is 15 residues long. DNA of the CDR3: TGTGCCAGCAGCTCTAGGGGACAGGGGCCCAATGAGCAGTTCTTC. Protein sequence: CASSSRGQGPNEQFF.

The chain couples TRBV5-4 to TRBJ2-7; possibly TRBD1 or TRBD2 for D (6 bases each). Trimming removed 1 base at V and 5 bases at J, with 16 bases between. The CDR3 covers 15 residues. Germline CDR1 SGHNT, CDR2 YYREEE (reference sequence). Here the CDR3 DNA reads TGTGCCAGCAGCTTGTTGGCGACGGGGGCGAACGAGCAGTACTTC. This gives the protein CASSLLATGANEQYF.

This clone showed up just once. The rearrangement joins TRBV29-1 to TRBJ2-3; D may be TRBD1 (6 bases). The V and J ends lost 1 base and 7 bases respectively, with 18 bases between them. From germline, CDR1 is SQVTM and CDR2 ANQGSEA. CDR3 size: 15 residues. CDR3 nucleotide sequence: TGCAGCGTTGAAGGGACAGTGGGCCGAATGTATACGCAGTATTTT. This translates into CSVEGTVGRMYTQYF.

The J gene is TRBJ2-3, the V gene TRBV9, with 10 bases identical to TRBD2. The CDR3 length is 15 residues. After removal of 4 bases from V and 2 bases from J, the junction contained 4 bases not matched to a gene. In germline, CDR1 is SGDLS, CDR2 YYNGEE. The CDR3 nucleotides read TGTGCCAGCAGCCTACTAGCGGGGCCCACAGATACGCAGTATTTT. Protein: CASSLLAGPTDTQYF. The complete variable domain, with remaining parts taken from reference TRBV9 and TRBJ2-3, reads DSGVTQTPKHLITATGQRVTLRCSPRSGDLSVYWYQQSLDQGLQFLIQYYNGEERAKGNILERFSAQQFPDLHSELNLSSLELGDSALYFCASSLLAGPTDTQYFGPGTRLTVL.

CDR3 DNA: TGTGCCAGCAGTCCGAATAGCAATCAGCCCCAGCATTTT. Residues: CASSPNSNQPQHF. V is TRBV6-5 and J is TRBJ1-5, with D unresolved. The CDR3 is 13 amino acids. V was trimmed by 5 bases and J by 0 bases, leaving 5 bases between them. Germline-derived CDR1 and CDR2 are MNHEY and SVGAGI.

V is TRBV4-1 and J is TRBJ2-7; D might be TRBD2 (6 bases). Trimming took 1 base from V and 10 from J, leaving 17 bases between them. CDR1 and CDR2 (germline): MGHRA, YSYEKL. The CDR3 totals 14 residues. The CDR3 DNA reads TGCGCCAGCAGCCAAGTCCCAGCGGGCTCAATTCAGTACTTC. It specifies CASSQVPAGSIQYF.